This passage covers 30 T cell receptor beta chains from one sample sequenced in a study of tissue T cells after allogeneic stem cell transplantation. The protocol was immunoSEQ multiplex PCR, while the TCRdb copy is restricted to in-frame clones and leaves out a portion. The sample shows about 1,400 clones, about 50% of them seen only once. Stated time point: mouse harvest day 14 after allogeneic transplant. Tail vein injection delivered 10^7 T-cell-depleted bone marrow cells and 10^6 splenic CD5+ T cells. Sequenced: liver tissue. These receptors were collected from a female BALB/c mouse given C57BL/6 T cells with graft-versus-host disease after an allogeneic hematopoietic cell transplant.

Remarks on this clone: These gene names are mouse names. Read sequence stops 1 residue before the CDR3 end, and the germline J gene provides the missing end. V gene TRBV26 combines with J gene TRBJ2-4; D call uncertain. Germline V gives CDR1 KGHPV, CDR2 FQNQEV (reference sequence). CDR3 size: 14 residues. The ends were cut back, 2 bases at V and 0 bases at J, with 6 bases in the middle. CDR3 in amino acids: CASSLGSSQNTLYF. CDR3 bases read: TGTGCCAGCAGTCTGGGTTCTAGTCAAAACACCTTGTAC.

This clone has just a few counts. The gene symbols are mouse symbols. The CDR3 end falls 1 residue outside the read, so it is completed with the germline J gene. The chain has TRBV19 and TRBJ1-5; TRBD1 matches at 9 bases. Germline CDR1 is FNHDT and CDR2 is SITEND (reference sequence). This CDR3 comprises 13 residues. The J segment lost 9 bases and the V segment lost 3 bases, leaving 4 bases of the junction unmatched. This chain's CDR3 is CASSTGQGRAPLF. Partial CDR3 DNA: TGTGCCAGCAGTACGGGACAGGGCCGGGCTCCGCTT.

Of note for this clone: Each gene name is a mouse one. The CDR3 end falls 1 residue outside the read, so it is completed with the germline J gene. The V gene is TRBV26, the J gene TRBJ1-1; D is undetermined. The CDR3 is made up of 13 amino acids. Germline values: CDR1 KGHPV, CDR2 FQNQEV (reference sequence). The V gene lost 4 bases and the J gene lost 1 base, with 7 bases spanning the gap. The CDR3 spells CASSQARNTEVFF. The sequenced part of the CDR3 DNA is TGTGCCAGCAGTCAGGCCAGAAACACAGAAGTCTTC.

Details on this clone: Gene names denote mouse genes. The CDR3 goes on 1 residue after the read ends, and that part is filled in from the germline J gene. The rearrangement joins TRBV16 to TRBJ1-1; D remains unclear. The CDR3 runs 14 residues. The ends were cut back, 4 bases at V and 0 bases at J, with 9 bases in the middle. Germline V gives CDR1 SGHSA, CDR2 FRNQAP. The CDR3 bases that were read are TGTGCAAGCAGCTCGACAAATGCAAACACAGAAGTCTTC. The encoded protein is CASSSTNANTEVF. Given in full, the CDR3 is CASSSTNANTEVFF.

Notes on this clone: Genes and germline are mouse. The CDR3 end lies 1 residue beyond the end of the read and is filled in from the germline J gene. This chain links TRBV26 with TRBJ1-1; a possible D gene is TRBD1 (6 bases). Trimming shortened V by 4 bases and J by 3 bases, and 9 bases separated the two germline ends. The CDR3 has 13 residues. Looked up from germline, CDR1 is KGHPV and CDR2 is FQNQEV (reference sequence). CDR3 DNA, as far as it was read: TGTGCCAGCAGTCACAGGGTTGACACAGAAGTCTTC. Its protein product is CASSHRVDTEVF. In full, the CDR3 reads CASSHRVDTEVFF. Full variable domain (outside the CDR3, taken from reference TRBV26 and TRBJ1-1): NSKVIQTPRYLVKGQGQKAKMRCIPEKGHPVVFWYQQNKNNEFKFLINFQNQEVLQQIDMTEKRFSAECPSNSPCSLEIQSSEAGDSALYLCASSHRVDTEVFFGKGTRLTVV.

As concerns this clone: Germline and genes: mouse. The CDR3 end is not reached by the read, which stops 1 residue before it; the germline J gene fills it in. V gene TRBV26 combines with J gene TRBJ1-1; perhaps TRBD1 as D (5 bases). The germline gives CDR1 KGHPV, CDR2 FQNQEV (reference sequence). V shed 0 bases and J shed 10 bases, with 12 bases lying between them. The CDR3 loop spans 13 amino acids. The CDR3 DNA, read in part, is TGTGCCAGCAGTCTGTCGATGGGGGGGGGAGTCTTC. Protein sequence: CASSLSMGGGVF. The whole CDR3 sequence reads CASSLSMGGGVFF.

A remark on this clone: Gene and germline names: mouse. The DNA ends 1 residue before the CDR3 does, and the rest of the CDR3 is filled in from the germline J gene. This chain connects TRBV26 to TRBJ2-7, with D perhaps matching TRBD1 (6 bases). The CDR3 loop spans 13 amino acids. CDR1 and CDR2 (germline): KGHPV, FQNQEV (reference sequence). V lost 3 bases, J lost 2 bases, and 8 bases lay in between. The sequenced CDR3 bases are TGTGCCAGCAGTCTCCGGGACACCTATGAACAGTAC. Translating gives CASSLRDTYEQY. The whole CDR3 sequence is CASSLRDTYEQYF.

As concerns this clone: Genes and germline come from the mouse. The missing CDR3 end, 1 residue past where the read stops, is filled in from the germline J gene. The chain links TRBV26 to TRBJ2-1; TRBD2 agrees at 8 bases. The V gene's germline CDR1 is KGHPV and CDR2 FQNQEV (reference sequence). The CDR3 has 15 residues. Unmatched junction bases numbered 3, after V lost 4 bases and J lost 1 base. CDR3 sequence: CASSPRLGNYAEQFF. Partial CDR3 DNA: TGTGCCAGCAGTCCTCGACTGGGGAACTATGCTGAGCAGTTC.

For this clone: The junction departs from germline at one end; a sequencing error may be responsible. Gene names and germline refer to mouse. CDR3 region: CASSDARGGRGVFF. The CDR3 bases that were read are TGTGCCAGCAGTGATGCTAGGGGGGGGCGCGGGGTCTTC. The chain employs TRBV13-2 and TRBJ1-1, with D possibly matching TRBD1 (6 bases). The read halts 1 residue ahead of the CDR3 end, with the missing end drawn from the germline J gene. The length of the CDR3 is 14 residues. Germline CDR1 NNHNN, CDR2 SYGAGS (reference sequence).

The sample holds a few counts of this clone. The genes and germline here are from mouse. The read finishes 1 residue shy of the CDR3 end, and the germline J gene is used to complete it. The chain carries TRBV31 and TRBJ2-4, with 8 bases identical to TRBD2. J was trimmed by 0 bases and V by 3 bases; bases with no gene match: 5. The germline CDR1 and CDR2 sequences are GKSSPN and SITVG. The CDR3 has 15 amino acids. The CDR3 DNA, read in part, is TGTGCCTGGAGCAGGACTGGGAGTAGTCAAAACACCTTGTAC. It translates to CAWSRTGSSQNTLY. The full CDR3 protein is CAWSRTGSSQNTLYF.

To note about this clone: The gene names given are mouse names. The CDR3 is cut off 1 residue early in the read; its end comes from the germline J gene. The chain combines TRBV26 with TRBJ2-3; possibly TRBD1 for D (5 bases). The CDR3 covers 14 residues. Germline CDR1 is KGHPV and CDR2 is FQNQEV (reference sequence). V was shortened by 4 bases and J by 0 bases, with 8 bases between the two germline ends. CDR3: CASSQTASAETLYF. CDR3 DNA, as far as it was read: TGTGCCAGCAGTCAGACAGCTAGTGCAGAAACGCTGTAT.

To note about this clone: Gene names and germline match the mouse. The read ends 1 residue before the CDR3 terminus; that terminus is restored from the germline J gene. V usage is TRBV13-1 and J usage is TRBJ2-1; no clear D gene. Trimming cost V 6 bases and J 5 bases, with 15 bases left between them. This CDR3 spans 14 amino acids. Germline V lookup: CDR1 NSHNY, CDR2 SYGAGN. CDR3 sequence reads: CASIPPGRNAEQFF. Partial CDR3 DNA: TGTGCCAGCATCCCCCCGGGGAGGAATGCTGAGCAGTTC.

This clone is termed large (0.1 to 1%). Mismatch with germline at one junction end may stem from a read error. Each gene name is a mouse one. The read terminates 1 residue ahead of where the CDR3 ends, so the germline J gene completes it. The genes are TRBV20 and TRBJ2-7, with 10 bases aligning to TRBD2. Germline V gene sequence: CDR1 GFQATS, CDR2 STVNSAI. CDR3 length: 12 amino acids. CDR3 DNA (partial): TGTGGTGCGAGGGACTGGGGCTATGAACAGTAC. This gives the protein CGARDWGYEQY. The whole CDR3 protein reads CGARDWGYEQYF.

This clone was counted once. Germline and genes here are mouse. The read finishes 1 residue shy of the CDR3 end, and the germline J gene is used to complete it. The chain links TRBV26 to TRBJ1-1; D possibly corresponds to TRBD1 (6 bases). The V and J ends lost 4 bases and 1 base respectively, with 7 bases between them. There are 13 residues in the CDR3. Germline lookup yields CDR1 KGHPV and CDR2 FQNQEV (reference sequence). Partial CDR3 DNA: TGTGCCAGCAGTCCGGGACAAAACACAGAAGTCTTC. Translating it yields CASSPGQNTEVF. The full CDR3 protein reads CASSPGQNTEVFF. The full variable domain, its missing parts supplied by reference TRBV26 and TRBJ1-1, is NSKVIQTPRYLVKGQGQKAKMRCIPEKGHPVVFWYQQNKNNEFKFLINFQNQEVLQQIDMTEKRFSAECPSNSPCSLEIQSSEAGDSALYLCASSPGQNTEVFFGKGTRLTVV.

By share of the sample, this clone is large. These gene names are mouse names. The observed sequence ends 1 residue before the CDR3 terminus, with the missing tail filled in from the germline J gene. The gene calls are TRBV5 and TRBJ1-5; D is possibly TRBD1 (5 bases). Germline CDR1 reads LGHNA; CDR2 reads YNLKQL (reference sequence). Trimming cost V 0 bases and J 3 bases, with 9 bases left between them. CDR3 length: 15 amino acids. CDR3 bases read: TGTGCCAGCAGCCAAGATCAGGGCGGCAACCAGGCTCCGCTT. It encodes CASSQDQGGNQAPL. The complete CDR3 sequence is CASSQDQGGNQAPLF.

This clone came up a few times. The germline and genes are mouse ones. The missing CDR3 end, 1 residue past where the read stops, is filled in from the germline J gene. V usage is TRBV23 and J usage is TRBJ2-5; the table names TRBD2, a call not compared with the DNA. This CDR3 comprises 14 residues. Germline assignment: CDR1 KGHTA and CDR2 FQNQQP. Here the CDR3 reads CSSSPGGLQDTQYF. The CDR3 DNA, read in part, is TGCTCCAGCAGTCCTGGGGGCCTCCAAGACACCCAGTAC.

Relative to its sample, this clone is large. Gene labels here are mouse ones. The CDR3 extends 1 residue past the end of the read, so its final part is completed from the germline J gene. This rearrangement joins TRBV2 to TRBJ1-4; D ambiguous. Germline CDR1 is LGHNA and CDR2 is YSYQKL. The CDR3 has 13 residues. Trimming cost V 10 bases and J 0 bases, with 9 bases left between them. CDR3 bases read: TGTGCCACCGGAACAATTTCCAACGAAAGATTATTT. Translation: CATGTISNERLF. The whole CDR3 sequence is CATGTISNERLFF.

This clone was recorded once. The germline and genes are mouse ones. CDR3 sequence: CASSGPTGHAEQFF. CDR3 DNA, as far as it was read: TGTGCCAGCAGCGGCCCGACAGGGCATGCTGAGCAGTTC. The V call is TRBV3, the J call TRBJ2-1; the match to TRBD1 covers 7 bases. Read sequence stops 1 residue before the CDR3 end, and the germline J gene provides the missing end. V shed 5 bases, J shed 5 bases, and the junction held 6 bases outside the gene matches. Germline V CDR1 and CDR2: SNHLY, FYNGKV (reference sequence). The length of the CDR3 is 14 residues.

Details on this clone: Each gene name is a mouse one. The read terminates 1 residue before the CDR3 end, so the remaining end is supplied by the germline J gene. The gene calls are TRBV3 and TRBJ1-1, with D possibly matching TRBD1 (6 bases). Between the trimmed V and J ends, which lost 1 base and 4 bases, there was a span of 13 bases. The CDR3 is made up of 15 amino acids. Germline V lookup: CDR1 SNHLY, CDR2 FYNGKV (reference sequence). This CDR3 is CASSLEGRGGTEVFF. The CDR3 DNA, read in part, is TGTGCCAGCAGCTTAGAGGGCAGGGGAGGCACAGAAGTCTTC. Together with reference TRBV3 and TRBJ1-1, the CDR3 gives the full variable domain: GPKVLQIPSHQIIDMGQMVTLNCDPVSNHLYFYWYKQILGQQMEFLVNFYNGKVMEKSKLFKDQFSVERPDGSYFTLKIQPTALEDSAVYFCASSLEGRGGTEVFFGKGTRLTVV.

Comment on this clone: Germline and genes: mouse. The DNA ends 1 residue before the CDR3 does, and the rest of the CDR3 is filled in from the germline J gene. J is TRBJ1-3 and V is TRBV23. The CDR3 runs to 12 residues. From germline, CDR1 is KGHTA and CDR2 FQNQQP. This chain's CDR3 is CSSSHGGDTLYF. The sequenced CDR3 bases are TGCTCCAGCAGTCATGGGGGAGATACGCTCTAT.

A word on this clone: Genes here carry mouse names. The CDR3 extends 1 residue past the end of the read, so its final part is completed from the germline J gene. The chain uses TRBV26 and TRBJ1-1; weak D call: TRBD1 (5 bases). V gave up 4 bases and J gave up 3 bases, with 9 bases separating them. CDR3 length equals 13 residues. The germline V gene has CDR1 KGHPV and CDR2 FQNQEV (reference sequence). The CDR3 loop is CASSPGADTEVFF. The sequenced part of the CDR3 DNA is TGTGCCAGCAGTCCCGGGGCTGACACAGAAGTCTTC.

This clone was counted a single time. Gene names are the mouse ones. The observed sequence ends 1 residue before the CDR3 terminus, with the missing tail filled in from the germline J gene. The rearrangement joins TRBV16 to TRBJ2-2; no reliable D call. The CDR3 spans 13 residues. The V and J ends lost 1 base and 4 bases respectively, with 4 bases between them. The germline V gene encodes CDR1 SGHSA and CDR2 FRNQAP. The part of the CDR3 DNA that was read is TGTGCAAGCAGCTTAGGGGGCACCGGGCAGCTCTAC. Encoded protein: CASSLGGTGQLY. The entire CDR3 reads CASSLGGTGQLYF.

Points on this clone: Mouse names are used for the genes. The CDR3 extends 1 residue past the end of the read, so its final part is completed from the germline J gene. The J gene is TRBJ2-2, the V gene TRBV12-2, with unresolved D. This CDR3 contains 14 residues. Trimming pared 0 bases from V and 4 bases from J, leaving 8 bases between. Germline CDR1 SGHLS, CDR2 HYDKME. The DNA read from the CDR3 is TGTGCCAGCTCTCTCGGGGAGGGCACCGGGCAGCTCTAC. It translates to CASSLGEGTGQLY. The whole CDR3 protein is CASSLGEGTGQLYF.

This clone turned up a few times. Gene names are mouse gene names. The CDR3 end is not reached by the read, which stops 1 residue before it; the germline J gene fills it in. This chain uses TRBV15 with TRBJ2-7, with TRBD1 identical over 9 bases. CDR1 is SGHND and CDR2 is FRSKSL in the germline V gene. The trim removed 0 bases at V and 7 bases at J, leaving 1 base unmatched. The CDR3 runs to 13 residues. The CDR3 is CASSLAGTGEQYF. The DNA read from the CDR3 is TGTGCCAGCAGTTTAGCGGGGACAGGGGAACAGTAC.

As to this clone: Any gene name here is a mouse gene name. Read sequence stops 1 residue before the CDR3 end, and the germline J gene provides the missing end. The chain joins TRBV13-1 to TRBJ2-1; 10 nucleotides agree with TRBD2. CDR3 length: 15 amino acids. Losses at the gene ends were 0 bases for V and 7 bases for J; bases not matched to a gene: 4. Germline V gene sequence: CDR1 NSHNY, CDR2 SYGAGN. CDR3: CASSDAGGAMAEQFF. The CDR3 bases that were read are TGTGCCAGCAGTGATGCTGGGGGGGCGATGGCTGAGCAGTTC.

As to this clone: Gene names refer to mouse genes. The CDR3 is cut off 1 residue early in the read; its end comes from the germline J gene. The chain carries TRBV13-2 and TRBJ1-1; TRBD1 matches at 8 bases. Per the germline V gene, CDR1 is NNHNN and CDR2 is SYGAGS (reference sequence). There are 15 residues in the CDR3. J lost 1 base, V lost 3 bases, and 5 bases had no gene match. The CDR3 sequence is CASGGSGTGNTEVFF. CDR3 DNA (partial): TGTGCCAGCGGTGGCTCCGGGACAGGGAACACAGAAGTCTTC.

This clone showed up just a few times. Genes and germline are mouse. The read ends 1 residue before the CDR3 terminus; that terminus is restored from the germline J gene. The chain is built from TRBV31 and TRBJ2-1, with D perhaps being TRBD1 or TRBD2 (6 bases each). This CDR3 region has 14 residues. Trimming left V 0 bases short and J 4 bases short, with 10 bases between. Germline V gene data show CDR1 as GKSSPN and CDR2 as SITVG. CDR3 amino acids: CAWSLRGPYAEQFF. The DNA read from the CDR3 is TGTGCCTGGAGTCTACGGGGGCCGTATGCTGAGCAGTTC.

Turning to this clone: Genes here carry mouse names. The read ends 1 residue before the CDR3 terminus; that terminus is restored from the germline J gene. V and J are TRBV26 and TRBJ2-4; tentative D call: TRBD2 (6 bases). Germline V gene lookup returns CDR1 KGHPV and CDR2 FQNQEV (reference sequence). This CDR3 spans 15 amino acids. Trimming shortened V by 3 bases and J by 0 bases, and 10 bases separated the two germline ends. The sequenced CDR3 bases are TGTGCCAGCAGTCTTCTGGGGACCAGTCAAAACACCTTGTAC. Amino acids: CASSLLGTSQNTLY. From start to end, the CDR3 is CASSLLGTSQNTLYF.

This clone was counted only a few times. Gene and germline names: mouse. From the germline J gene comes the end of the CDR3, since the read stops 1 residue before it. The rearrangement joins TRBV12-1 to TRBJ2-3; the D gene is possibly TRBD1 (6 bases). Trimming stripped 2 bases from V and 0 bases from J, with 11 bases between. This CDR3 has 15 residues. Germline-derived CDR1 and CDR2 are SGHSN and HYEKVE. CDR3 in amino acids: CASSPGTTSAETLYF. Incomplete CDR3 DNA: TGTGCCAGCTCTCCCGGGACAACTAGTGCAGAAACGCTGTAT.

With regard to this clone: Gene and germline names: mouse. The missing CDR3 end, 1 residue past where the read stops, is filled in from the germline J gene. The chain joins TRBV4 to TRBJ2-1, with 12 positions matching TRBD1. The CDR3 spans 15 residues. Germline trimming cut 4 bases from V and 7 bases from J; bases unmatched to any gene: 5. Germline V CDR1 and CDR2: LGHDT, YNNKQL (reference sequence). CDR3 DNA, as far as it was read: TGTGCCAGCAGCTTGGGACAGGGGGCGATCGCTGAGCAGTTC. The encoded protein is CASSLGQGAIAEQF. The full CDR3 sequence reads CASSLGQGAIAEQFF.